Listed below are T cell receptor beta chains from one sample, sequenced in a study of T cell changes during pregnancy in multiple sclerosis. The method was immunoSEQ multiplex PCR; TCRdb's version includes in-frame clones alone and lacks a portion of them. In the table there are around 50,000 clones, roughly 93% of which are singletons. The sample consisted of CD8+ T cells from peripheral blood mononuclear cells, taken in the second trimester of pregnancy. These receptors were collected from a female donor with multiple sclerosis, enrolled in a pregnancy study. The CDR3 runs from the conserved cysteine through the conserved F or W. Each record gives: D gene, J gene, clone size, V gene, CDR3 protein, CDR3 DNA. D genes are given only for firm matches. Clone size, where shown, is once, few, many, or a class for clones that have expanded.

D: -; J: TRBJ1-1; size: -; V: TRBV2; CDR3: CASSDALGNTEAFF; DNA: TGTGCCAGCAGTGATGCGCTTGGGAACACTGAAGCTTTCTTT
D: TRBD2; J: TRBJ2-5; size: -; V: TRBV10-3; CDR3: CAITPGLEETQYF; DNA: TGTGCCATCACCCCAGGACTAGAAGAGACCCAGTACTTC
D: -; J: TRBJ2-7; size: -; V: TRBV15; CDR3: CATSRDRSYEQYF; DNA: TGTGCCACCAGCAGAGACCGCTCCTACGAGCAGTACTTC
D: TRBD2; J: TRBJ2-1; size: -; V: TRBV15; CDR3: CATSSPGGGSYNEQFF; DNA: TGTGCCACCAGCAGCCCCGGGGGGGGCTCCTACAATGAGCAGTTCTTC
D: -; J: TRBJ2-7; size: -; V: TRBV2; CDR3: CASSEAGDDNEQYF; DNA: TGTGCCAGCAGTGAAGCGGGAGACGATAACGAGCAGTACTTC
D: TRBD1; J: TRBJ1-1; size: -; V: TRBV28; CDR3: CASWDRGTPEAFF; DNA: TGTGCCTCCTGGGACAGGGGTACCCCTGAAGCTTTCTTT
D: -; J: TRBJ1-1; size: few; V: TRBV6-6; CDR3: CASSYGPPEAFF; DNA: TGTGCCAGCAGTTACGGGCCTCCTGAAGCTTTCTTT
D: -; J: TRBJ2-7; size: -; V: TRBV7-9; CDR3: CASSQFTYEQYF; DNA: TGTGCCAGCAGCCAATTCACCTACGAGCAGTACTTC
D: -; J: TRBJ1-1; size: -; V: TRBV4-2; CDR3: CASSQGGRTEAFF; DNA: TGTGCCAGCAGCCAGGGGGGGAGGACTGAAGCTTTCTTT
D: -; J: TRBJ2-1; size: -; V: TRBV19; CDR3: CASSIGGTYNEQFF; DNA: TGTGCCAGTAGTATCGGGGGTACGTATAATGAGCAGTTCTTC
D: TRBD2; J: TRBJ2-1; size: -; V: TRBV19; CDR3: CASSILEKGPFTSDVFPVNEQFF; DNA: TGTGCCAGTAGTATTCTAGAGAAGGGGCCGTTTACTAGCGATGTATTTCCCGTCAATGAGCAGTTCTTC
D: TRBD2; J: TRBJ2-5; size: -; V: TRBV6-5; CDR3: CASSLSGGAGETQYF; DNA: TGTGCCAGCAGCCTTAGCGGGGGGGCCGGGGAGACCCAGTACTTC
D: TRBD2; J: TRBJ2-1; size: -; V: TRBV11-2; CDR3: CASSPGVSGGYNEQFF; DNA: TGTGCCAGCAGCCCCGGGGTTAGCGGGGGCTACAATGAGCAGTTCTTC
D: TRBD1; J: TRBJ2-1; size: -; V: TRBV9; CDR3: CASSVVGDSLNNEQFF; DNA: TGTGCCAGCAGCGTAGTAGGGGACAGCCTTAACAATGAGCAGTTCTTC
D: TRBD2; J: TRBJ2-7; size: few; V: TRBV6-5; CDR3: CASSYSLAAGEQYF; DNA: TGTGCCAGCAGTTACTCCCTAGCGGCGGGCGAGCAGTACTTC
D: TRBD1; J: TRBJ1-1; size: once; V: TRBV4-3; CDR3: CASSQGVGGHEAFF; DNA: TGCGCCAGCAGCCAAGGAGTAGGGGGCCATGAAGCTTTCTTT
D: -; J: TRBJ1-2; size: once; V: TRBV30; CDR3: CAWSVGAGRGYGYTF; DNA: TGTGCCTGGAGTGTAGGCGCAGGGCGCGGATATGGCTACACCTTC
D: TRBD2; J: TRBJ2-7; size: -; V: TRBV6-6; CDR3: CASSYPLGGGDYEQYF; DNA: TGTGCCAGCAGTTACCCCCTGGGGGGAGGGGACTACGAGCAGTACTTC
D: -; J: TRBJ1-1; size: -; V: TRBV27; CDR3: CASSLTTAMNTEAFF; DNA: TGTGCCAGCAGTTTAACGACAGCAATGAACACTGAAGCTTTCTTT
D: -; J: TRBJ1-1; size: -; V: TRBV10-3; CDR3: CAISAQTGLNTEAFF; DNA: TGTGCCATCAGTGCCCAGACAGGCCTGAACACTGAAGCTTTCTTT
D: -; J: TRBJ2-1; size: -; V: TRBV4-2; CDR3: CASSPRRGWDEQFF; DNA: TGTGCCAGCAGCCCAAGACGGGGTTGGGATGAGCAGTTCTTC
D: -; J: TRBJ2-1; size: -; V: TRBV9; CDR3: CASSDSSYNEQFF; DNA: TGTGCCAGTTCGGACAGCTCCTACAATGAGCAGTTCTTC
D: -; J: TRBJ1-5; size: -; V: TRBV4-1; CDR3: CASSPSAEGFQPQHF; DNA: TGCGCCAGCAGCCCCTCGGCGGAGGGTTTTCAGCCCCAGCATTTT
D: TRBD2; J: TRBJ2-3; size: -; V: TRBV27; CDR3: CASSYFGLAQGLTDTQYF; DNA: TGTGCCAGCAGTTACTTCGGACTAGCGCAAGGACTCACAGATACGCAGTATTTT
D: TRBD1; J: TRBJ1-4; size: -; V: TRBV4-1; CDR3: CASSQGTGDLFF; DNA: TGCGCCAGCAGCCAAGGGACAGGGGATCTGTTTTTT
D: TRBD1; J: TRBJ2-7; size: -; V: TRBV18; CDR3: CASSPTDRGGYEQYF; DNA: TGTGCCAGCTCACCAACGGACAGGGGCGGATACGAGCAGTACTTC
D: TRBD1; J: TRBJ2-7; size: once; V: TRBV5-4; CDR3: CASSSGQGEGEQYF; DNA: TGTGCCAGCAGCTCGGGACAGGGAGAGGGGGAGCAGTACTTC
D: TRBD1; J: TRBJ2-7; size: once; V: TRBV27; CDR3: CATSTATGGSYEQYF; DNA: TGTGCCACCTCAACGGCGACAGGGGGCTCCTACGAGCAGTACTTC
D: TRBD2; J: TRBJ2-3; size: -; V: TRBV5-1; CDR3: CASSPPRAGVGDTQYF; DNA: TGCGCCAGCAGCCCCCCCCGGGCGGGGGTGGGAGATACGCAGTATTTT
D: TRBD2; J: TRBJ2-5; size: -; V: TRBV9; CDR3: CASSGPLAGNQETQYF; DNA: TGTGCCAGCAGCGGGCCCCTAGCGGGCAACCAAGAGACCCAGTACTTC
D: TRBD1; J: TRBJ1-1; size: -; V: TRBV7-4; CDR3: CASSLGTGGFWTEAFF; DNA: TGTGCCAGCAGCTTGGGGACAGGGGGCTTCTGGACTGAAGCTTTCTTT
D: -; J: TRBJ2-1; size: once; V: TRBV7-8; CDR3: CASSLGRPSGNEQFF; DNA: TGTGCCAGCAGCTTAGGACGGCCTTCGGGTAATGAGCAGTTCTTC
D: -; J: TRBJ2-1; size: -; V: TRBV4-1; CDR3: CASSQELVVVRLNNEQFF; DNA: TGCGCCAGCAGCCAAGAGCTAGTAGTAGTACGGCTAAACAATGAGCAGTTCTTC
D: -; J: TRBJ1-4; size: -; V: TRBV5-6; CDR3: CASSLWGDEKLFF; DNA: TGTGCCAGCAGCTTGTGGGGGGATGAAAAACTGTTTTTT
D: -; J: TRBJ1-4; size: -; V: TRBV21-1; CDR3: CASRGTGGLQVWEKLFF; DNA: TGTGCCAGTCGTGGGACAGGGGGCCTACAGGTTTGGGAAAAACTGTTTTTT
D: -; J: TRBJ2-7; size: -; V: TRBV15; CDR3: CATLDLGGSYEQYF; DNA: TGTGCCACCCTCGATTTGGGAGGCTCCTACGAGCAGTACTTC
D: -; J: TRBJ2-2; size: -; V: TRBV7-9; CDR3: CASSLGTTNTGELFF; DNA: TGTGCCAGCAGCTTAGGGACAACGAACACCGGGGAGCTGTTTTTT
D: -; J: TRBJ2-5; size: few; V: TRBV7-9; CDR3: CASSDVSRGETQYF; DNA: TGTGCCAGCAGCGATGTATCCAGGGGAGAGACCCAGTACTTC
D: -; J: TRBJ1-1; size: -; V: TRBV10-3; CDR3: CAISESRGFSTEAFF; DNA: TGTGCCATCAGTGAGTCCAGGGGCTTTTCCACTGAAGCTTTCTTT